This T cell receptor beta chain was observed in a study of blood T cell repertoires in COVID-19. Authors' processing steps: Reference gene primers were amplified, and this amplification served to estimate nucleated cell counts. Sequencing used immunoSEQ multiplex PCR; TCRdb keeps in-frame clones, though not all of them. For V, J and clone size, that table is used; D and trimming come from the DNA. This table has about 300,000 clones, 85% to 90% appearing once. The V end was cut by 1 base, the J end by 7 bases, with 11 bases between. This CDR3 is built from 14 residues. Looked up from germline, CDR1 is LGHDT and CDR2 is YNNKEL (reference sequence).

The gene calls are TRBV3-1 (or the pseudogene TRBV3-2) and TRBJ2-1; perhaps TRBD2 as D (6 bases). This TCR derives from a woman aged 45-59 years with COVID-19, enrolled during active disease. The specimen sequenced was peripheral blood. The CDR3 sequence is CASSQAGVGNEQFF. The CDR3 DNA sequence: TGTGCCAGCAGCCAAGCGGGAGTCGGAAATGAGCAGTTCTTC.